These 5 T cell receptor beta chains share one sample of origin, sequenced in a study of cytomegalovirus exposure and HLA in healthy donors. The PCR employed 60 Vbeta primers together with 13 Jbeta primers. The table came from immunoSEQ multiplex PCR; TCRdb's copy has only in-frame clones and leaves some out. This sample has over 100,000 clones; under 10% occur once, and the top ten carry around 7%. The specimen sequenced was PBMCs. The source of these receptors is a woman aged 40 to 50 in good health and CMV-seropositive.

V gene TRBV6-1 combines with J gene TRBJ2-1; 8 nucleotides match TRBD2. The CDR3 spans 15 residues. Germline CDR1 reads MNHNS; CDR2 reads SASEGT. The trim removed 2 bases at V and 3 bases at J, leaving 3 bases unmatched. CDR3 region: CASSELGLVYNEQFF. The CDR3 nucleotides are TGTGCCAGCAGTGAATTGGGACTAGTCTACAATGAGCAGTTCTTC.

The chain recombines TRBV5-8 with TRBJ2-7; TRBD1 matches 9 bases. The CDR3 is 15 residues long. V lost 6 bases, J lost 2 bases, and 9 bases stayed unmatched. Per germline, CDR1 SGHTS and CDR2 YDEGEE. This chain's CDR3 is CASTVGTGNTYEQYF. The CDR3 DNA reads TGTGCCAGCACCGTCGGGACAGGGAACACCTACGAGCAGTACTTC. Full variable domain (missing parts from reference TRBV5-8 and TRBJ2-7): EAGVTQSPTHLIKTRGQQATLRCSPISGHTSVYWYQQALGLGLQFLLWYDEGEERNRGNFPPRFSGRQFPNYSSELNVNALELEDSALYLCASTVGTGNTYEQYFGPGTRLTVT.

The V gene is TRBV2, the J gene TRBJ2-1, with TRBD2 matching over 8 bases. This CDR3 is built from 15 residues. The trim removed 6 bases at V and 4 bases at J, leaving 8 bases unmatched. Germline CDR1 SNHLY, CDR2 FYNNEI. For the CDR3, the DNA is TGTGCCAGCAGGGTTTCGGGGGGGGTATACAATGAGCAGTTCTTC. Protein: CASRVSGGVYNEQFF.

This clone was observed a few times. The chain uses TRBV11-2 and TRBJ2-5; a possible D gene is TRBD2 (6 bases). Looked up from germline, CDR1 is SGHAT and CDR2 is FQNNGV. The V end was cut by 5 bases, the J end by 1 base, with 17 bases between. This CDR3 is 16 amino acids long. DNA for the CDR3: TGTGCCAGCAGCCCTTCCGGGGGATCCACCCAAGAGACCCAGTACTTC. This gives the protein CASSPSGGSTQETQYF. Full variable domain (missing parts from reference TRBV11-2 and TRBJ2-5): EAGVAQSPRYKIIEKRQSVAFWCNPISGHATLYWYQQILGQGPKLLIQFQNNGVVDDSQLPKDRFSAERLKGVDSTLKIQPAKLEDSAVYLCASSPSGGSTQETQYFGPGTRLLVL.

J is TRBJ1-2 and V is TRBV7-9, with 9 nucleotides matching TRBD1. V was pared by 5 bases and J by 5 bases, with 12 bases of the junction left unmatched. Germline assignment: CDR1 SEHNR and CDR2 FQNEAQ (reference sequence). This CDR3 spans 16 amino acids. CDR3 sequence: CASSPDFGQGHYGYTF. The CDR3 coding sequence is TGTGCCAGCAGCCCTGACTTTGGACAGGGGCATTATGGCTACACCTTC.